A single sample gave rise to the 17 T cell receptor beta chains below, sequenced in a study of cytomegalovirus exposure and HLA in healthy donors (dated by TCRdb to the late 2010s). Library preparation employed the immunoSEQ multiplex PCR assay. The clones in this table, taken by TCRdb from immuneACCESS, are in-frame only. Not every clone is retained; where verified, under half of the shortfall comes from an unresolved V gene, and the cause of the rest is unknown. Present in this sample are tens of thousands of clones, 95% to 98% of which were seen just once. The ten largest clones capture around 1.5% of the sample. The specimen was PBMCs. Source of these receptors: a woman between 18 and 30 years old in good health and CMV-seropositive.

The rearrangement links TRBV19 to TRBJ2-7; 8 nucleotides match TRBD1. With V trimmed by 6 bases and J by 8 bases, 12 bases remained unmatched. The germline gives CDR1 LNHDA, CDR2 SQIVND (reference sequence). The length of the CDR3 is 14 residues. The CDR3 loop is CASRTGDERGKQYF. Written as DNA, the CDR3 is TGTGCCAGTAGGACAGGGGACGAAAGGGGTAAGCAGTACTTC. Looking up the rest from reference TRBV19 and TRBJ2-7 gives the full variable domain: DGGITQSPKYLFRKEGQNVTLSCEQNLNHDAMYWYRQDPGQGLRLIYYSQIVNDFQKGDIAEGYSVSREKKESFPLTVTSAQKNPTAFYLCASRTGDERGKQYFGPGTRLTVT.

DNA of the CDR3: TGTGCCAGCAGAGGGGATGCGTTTAGCACAGATACGCAGTATTTT. This translates into CASRGDAFSTDTQYF. This chain joins TRBV6-5 and TRBJ2-3; D is perhaps TRBD1 (5 bases). Deletions cut 6 bases from V and 0 bases from J, with 13 bases between. The CDR3 has 15 amino acids. From germline, CDR1 is MNHEY and CDR2 SVGAGI.

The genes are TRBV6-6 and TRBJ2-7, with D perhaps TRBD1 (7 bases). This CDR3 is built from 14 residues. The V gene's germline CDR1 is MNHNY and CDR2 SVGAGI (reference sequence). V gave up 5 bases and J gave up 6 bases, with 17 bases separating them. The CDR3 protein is CASSRAGGSSEQYF. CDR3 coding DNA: TGTGCCAGCAGTCGTGCAGGGGGGTCCAGCGAGCAGTACTTC.

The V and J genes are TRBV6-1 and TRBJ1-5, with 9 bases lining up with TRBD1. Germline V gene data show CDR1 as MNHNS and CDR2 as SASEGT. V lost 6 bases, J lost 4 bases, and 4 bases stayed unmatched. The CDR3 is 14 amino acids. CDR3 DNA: TGTGCCAGCAGGGACAGGGGTGGGAATCAGCCCCAGCATTTT. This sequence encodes CASRDRGGNQPQHF.

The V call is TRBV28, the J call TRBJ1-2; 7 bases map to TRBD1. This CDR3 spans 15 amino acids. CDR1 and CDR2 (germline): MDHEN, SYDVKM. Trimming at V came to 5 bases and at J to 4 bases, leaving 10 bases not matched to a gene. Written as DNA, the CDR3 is TGTGCCAGCAGTAATCACCGACAGGGACCCTATGGCTACACCTTC. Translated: CASSNHRQGPYGYTF.

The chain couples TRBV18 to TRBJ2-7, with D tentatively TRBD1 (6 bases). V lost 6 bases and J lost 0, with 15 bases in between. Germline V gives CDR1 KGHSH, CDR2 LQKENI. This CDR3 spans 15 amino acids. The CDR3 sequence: CASSLTGFNSYEQYF. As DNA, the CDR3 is TGTGCCAGCTCCCTGACAGGCTTTAACTCCTACGAGCAGTACTTC.

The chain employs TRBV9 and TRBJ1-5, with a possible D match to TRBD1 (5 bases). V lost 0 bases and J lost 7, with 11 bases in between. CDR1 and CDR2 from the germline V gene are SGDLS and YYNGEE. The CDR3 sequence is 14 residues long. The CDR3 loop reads CASSVGGEYQPQHF. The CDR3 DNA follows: TGTGCCAGCAGCGTAGGGGGGGAATACCAGCCCCAGCATTTT.

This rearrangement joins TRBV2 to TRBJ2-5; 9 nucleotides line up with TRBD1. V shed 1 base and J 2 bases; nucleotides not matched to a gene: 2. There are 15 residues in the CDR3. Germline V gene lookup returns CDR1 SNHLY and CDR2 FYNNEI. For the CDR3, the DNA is TGTGCCAGCAGTGAAGACGGGACAGGGCAAGAGACCCAGTACTTC. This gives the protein CASSEDGTGQETQYF.

The CDR3 nucleotides read TGTGCCAGCAGCGTTTCGACTAGCGGGAGAGTCTACGAGCAGTACTTC. As protein: CASSVSTSGRVYEQYF. The rearrangement uses TRBV9 and TRBJ2-7, with TRBD2 matching 12 bases. Per the germline V gene, CDR1 is SGDLS and CDR2 is YYNGEE. J lost 3 bases, V lost 2 bases, and 6 bases had no gene match. This CDR3 is built from 16 residues. The whole variable domain, filled in from reference TRBV9 and TRBJ2-7, reads DSGVTQTPKHLITATGQRVTLRCSPRSGDLSVYWYQQSLDQGLQFLIQYYNGEERAKGNILERFSAQQFPDLHSELNLSSLELGDSALYFCASSVSTSGRVYEQYFGPGTRLTVT.

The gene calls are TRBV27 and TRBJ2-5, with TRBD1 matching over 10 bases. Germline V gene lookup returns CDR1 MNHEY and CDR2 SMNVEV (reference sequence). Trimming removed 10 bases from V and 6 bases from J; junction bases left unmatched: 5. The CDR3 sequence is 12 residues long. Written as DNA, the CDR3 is TGTGCCACCTGGACAGGGGGAAAGACCCAGTACTTC. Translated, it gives CATWTGGKTQYF.

The CDR3 spells CASSPSDRNYGYTF. The CDR3 region has the DNA TGTGCCAGCAGCCCCTCCGACAGAAACTATGGCTACACCTTC. This sequence joins TRBV9 and TRBJ1-2; D perhaps matches TRBD1 (5 bases). Per germline, CDR1 SGDLS and CDR2 YYNGEE. CDR3 length equals 14 residues. The V end was cut by 4 bases, the J end by 2 bases, with 12 bases between.

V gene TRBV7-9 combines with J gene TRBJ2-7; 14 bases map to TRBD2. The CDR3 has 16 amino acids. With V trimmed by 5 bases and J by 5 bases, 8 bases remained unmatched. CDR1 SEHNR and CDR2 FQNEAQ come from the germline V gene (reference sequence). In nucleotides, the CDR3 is TGTGCCAGCAGCCCGACTAGCGGGAGGGCCGGGAACGAGCAGTACTTC. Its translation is CASSPTSGRAGNEQYF. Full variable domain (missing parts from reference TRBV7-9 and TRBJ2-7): DTGVSQNPRHKITKRGQNVTFRCDPISEHNRLYWYRQTLGQGPEFLTYFQNEAQLEKSRLLSDRFSAERPKGSFSTLEIQRTEQGDSAMYLCASSPTSGRAGNEQYFGPGTRLTVT.

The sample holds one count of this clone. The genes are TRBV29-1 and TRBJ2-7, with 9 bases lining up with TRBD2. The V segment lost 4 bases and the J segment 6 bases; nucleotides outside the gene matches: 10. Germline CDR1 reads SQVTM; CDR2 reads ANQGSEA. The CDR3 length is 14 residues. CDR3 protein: CSVGAPREGREQYF. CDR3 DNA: TGCAGCGTTGGAGCGCCGCGGGAGGGGCGCGAGCAGTACTTC.

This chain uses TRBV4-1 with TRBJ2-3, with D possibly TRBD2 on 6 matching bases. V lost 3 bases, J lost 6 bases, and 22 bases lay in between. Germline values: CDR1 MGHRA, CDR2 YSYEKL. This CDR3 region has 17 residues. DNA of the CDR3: TGCGCCAGCAGCCACCCTGATGGGGGAGGCTCGATGGATACGCAGTATTTT. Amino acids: CASSHPDGGGSMDTQYF.

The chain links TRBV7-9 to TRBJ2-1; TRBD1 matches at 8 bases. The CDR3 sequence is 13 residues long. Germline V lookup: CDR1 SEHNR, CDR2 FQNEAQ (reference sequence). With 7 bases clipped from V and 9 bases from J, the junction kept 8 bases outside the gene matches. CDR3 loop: CASMLTGAGEQFF. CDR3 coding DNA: TGTGCCAGCATGCTGACAGGGGCCGGTGAGCAGTTCTTC.

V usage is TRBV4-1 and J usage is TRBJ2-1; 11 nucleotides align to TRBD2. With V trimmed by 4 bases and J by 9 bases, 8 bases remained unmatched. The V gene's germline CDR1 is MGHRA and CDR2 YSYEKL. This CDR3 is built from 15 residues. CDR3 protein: CASSPLAGGYGEQFF. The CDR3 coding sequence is TGCGCCAGCAGCCCCCTAGCGGGAGGCTACGGTGAGCAGTTCTTC.

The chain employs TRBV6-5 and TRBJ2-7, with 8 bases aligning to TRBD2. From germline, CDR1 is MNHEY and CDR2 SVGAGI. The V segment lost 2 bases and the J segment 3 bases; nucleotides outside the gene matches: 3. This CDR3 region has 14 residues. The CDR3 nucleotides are TGTGCCAGCAGTTACACAGCGGGGGACTACGAGCAGTACTTC. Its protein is CASSYTAGDYEQYF.